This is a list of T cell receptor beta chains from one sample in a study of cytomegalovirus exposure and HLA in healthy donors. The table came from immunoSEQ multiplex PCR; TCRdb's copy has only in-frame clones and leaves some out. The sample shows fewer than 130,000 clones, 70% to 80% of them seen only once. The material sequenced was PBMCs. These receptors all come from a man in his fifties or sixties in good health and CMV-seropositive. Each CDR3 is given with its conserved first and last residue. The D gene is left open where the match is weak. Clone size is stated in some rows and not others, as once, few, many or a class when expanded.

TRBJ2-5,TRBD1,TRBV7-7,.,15,CASSFGLDRGETQYF,TGTGCCAGCAGCTTCGGTCTGGACAGGGGGGAGACCCAGTACTTC
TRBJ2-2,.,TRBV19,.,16,CASSAGLLENTGELFF,TGTGCCAGTAGCGCGGGGCTACTTGAGAACACCGGGGAGCTGTTTTTT
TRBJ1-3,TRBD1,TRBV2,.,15,CASSLQGARGNTIYF,TGTGCCAGCAGTTTACAGGGGGCGCGAGGAAACACCATATATTTT
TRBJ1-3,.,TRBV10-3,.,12,CAIQGSGNTIYF,TGTGCCATCCAGGGCTCTGGAAACACCATATATTTT
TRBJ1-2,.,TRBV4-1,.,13,CASSQEAGGGYTF,TGCGCCAGCAGCCAGGAGGCGGGGGGTGGCTACACCTTC
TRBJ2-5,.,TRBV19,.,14,CASSTGTAGETQYF,TGTGCCAGTAGTACCGGGACTGCAGGAGAGACCCAGTACTTC
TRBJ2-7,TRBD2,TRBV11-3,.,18,CASSFPLRLAGATYEQYF,TGTGCCAGCAGCTTCCCTCTTCGACTAGCGGGAGCTACCTACGAGCAGTACTTC
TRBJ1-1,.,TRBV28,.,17,CASSLLGGAGMNTEAFF,TGTGCCAGCAGTTTATTAGGAGGGGCTGGGATGAACACTGAAGCTTTCTTT
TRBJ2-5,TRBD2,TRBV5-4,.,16,CASSSTGTSGKETQYF,TGTGCCAGCAGCTCAACCGGGACTAGCGGGAAGGAGACCCAGTACTTC
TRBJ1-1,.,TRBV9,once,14,CASSVGRKNTEAFF,TGTGCCAGCAGCGTAGGGCGGAAGAACACTGAAGCTTTCTTT
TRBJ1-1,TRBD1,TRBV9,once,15,CASSVDGDRFTEAFF,TGTGCCAGCAGCGTGGACGGGGACAGGTTCACTGAAGCTTTCTTT
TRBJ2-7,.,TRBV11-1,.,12,CASSFRGDEQYF,TGTGCCAGCAGCTTCAGGGGAGATGAGCAGTACTTC
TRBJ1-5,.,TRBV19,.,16,CASSPESWGGNQPQHF,TGTGCCAGTAGTCCCGAAAGTTGGGGGGGCAATCAGCCCCAGCATTTT
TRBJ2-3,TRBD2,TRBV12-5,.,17,CASGLTRLAVATDTQYF,TGTGCTAGTGGTTTGACCCGACTAGCGGTGGCCACAGATACGCAGTATTTT
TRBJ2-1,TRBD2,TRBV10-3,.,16,CAIKGASGRAHNEQFF,TGTGCCATCAAGGGGGCTAGCGGGAGGGCCCACAATGAGCAGTTCTTC
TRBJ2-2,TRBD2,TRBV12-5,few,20,CASGFNGLAGILRRTGELFF,TGTGCTAGTGGTTTCAACGGACTAGCGGGGATTTTACGAAGGACCGGGGAGCTGTTTTTT
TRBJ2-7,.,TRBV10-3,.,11,CAISAGDEQYF,TGTGCCATCAGTGCCGGAGACGAGCAGTACTTC
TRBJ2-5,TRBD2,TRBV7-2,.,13,CASSLGLAGTQYF,TGTGCCAGCAGCCTGGGACTAGCGGGGACCCAGTACTTC
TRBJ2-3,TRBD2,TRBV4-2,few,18,CASSQDVRGLARTDTQYF,TGTGCCAGCAGCCAAGATGTGAGGGGACTAGCCCGCACAGATACGCAGTATTTT
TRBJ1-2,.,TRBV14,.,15,CAGSQGTGRLYGYTF,TGTGCCGGCAGCCAAGGAACCGGGAGACTCTATGGCTACACCTTC
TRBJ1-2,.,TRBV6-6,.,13,CASSLGQNYGYTF,TGTGCCAGCAGCCTGGGACAAAACTATGGCTACACCTTC
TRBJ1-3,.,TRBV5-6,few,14,CASSRSGTGNTIYF,TGTGCCAGCAGCCGATCAGGGACTGGAAACACCATATATTTT
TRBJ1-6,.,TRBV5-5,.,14,CASSFRGEVSPLHF,TGTGCCAGCAGCTTTCGGGGGGAAGTGTCACCCCTCCACTTT
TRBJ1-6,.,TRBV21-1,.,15,CASSKAGQGNSPLHF,TGTGCCAGCAGCAAGGCTGGACAGGGTAATTCACCCCTCCACTTT
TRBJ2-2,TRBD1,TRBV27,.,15,CASSRRSRGSGELFF,TGTGCCAGCAGTAGGAGGAGCAGGGGGTCCGGGGAGCTGTTTTTT
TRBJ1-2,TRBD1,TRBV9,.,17,CASSEGQGLRSNYGYTF,TGTGCCAGCAGCGAAGGACAGGGACTACGCTCTAACTATGGCTACACCTTC